This is a list of T cell receptor beta chains from one sample in a study of T cell responses to AZD1222 COVID-19 vaccine. Some clones are missing from TCRdb's copy, which holds only in-frame ones; the method was immunoSEQ multiplex PCR. The sample consists of some 100,000 clones, 90% to 95% of them appearing once. This material consisted of peripheral blood, taken on day 0 of AZD1222 vaccination. These receptors all stem from an adult in good health. Both conserved end residues are part of each CDR3. The size entry is marked missing in some rows and otherwise reads once, few, many or a size class.

j_call: TRBJ2-4
clone_size: NA
v_call: TRBV28
cdr3_aa: CASSTSGTNIQYF

j_call: TRBJ2-7
clone_size: NA
v_call: TRBV30
cdr3_aa: CAWRPGRRDYEQYF

j_call: TRBJ1-2
clone_size: NA
v_call: TRBV12-1
cdr3_aa: CASSKDYGYTF

j_call: TRBJ1-6
clone_size: once
v_call: TRBV6-2/TRBV6-3
cdr3_aa: CASSGLSPLHF

j_call: TRBJ2-1
clone_size: NA
v_call: TRBV5-4
cdr3_aa: CASSLGGGTYNEQFF

j_call: TRBJ2-3
clone_size: once
v_call: TRBV3-1/TRBV3-2
cdr3_aa: CASSQVSVPTDTQYF

j_call: TRBJ1-1
clone_size: once
v_call: TRBV30
cdr3_aa: CAWSMRGALNTEAFF

j_call: TRBJ1-6
clone_size: NA
v_call: TRBV6-2/TRBV6-3
cdr3_aa: CASSYRTSSSYNSPLHF

j_call: TRBJ1-5
clone_size: NA
v_call: TRBV6-2/TRBV6-3
cdr3_aa: CASSYHKEQGARSNQPQHF

j_call: TRBJ1-1
clone_size: NA
v_call: TRBV5-1
cdr3_aa: CASSLVNTEAFF

j_call: TRBJ2-7
clone_size: NA
v_call: TRBV6-2/TRBV6-3
cdr3_aa: CASSYSKITSYEQYF

j_call: TRBJ1-6
clone_size: NA
v_call: TRBV14
cdr3_aa: CASSPGQGVGSPLHF

j_call: TRBJ1-1
clone_size: NA
v_call: TRBV7-9
cdr3_aa: CASSKETRNTEAFF

j_call: TRBJ2-7
clone_size: NA
v_call: TRBV6-5
cdr3_aa: CASSYSTPTETYEQYF

j_call: TRBJ1-1
clone_size: NA
v_call: TRBV9
cdr3_aa: CASSGRGTQGGNTEAFF

j_call: TRBJ2-1
clone_size: NA
v_call: TRBV7-2
cdr3_aa: CASSFRYNEQFF

j_call: TRBJ1-1
clone_size: NA
v_call: TRBV11-3
cdr3_aa: CASMEGANTEAFF

j_call: TRBJ1-2
clone_size: once
v_call: TRBV6-5
cdr3_aa: CATSSRDLYDGYTF

j_call: TRBJ2-3
clone_size: medium-sized
v_call: TRBV5-6
cdr3_aa: CASSLKGLLTDTQYF

j_call: TRBJ2-5
clone_size: NA
v_call: TRBV2
cdr3_aa: CASSGKTQYF

j_call: TRBJ1-2
clone_size: NA
v_call: TRBV21-1
cdr3_aa: CANLIYQGACGYTF

j_call: TRBJ1-6
clone_size: NA
v_call: TRBV5-1
cdr3_aa: CASSLSGPNSPLHF

j_call: TRBJ1-6
clone_size: NA
v_call: TRBV4-3
cdr3_aa: CASSQDRTGNNSPLHF

j_call: TRBJ1-3
clone_size: NA
v_call: TRBV5-6
cdr3_aa: CASSRPLLNTIYF

j_call: TRBJ1-2
clone_size: NA
v_call: TRBV7-2
cdr3_aa: CASSLDGPRDGYTF

j_call: TRBJ2-7
clone_size: few
v_call: TRBV9
cdr3_aa: CASSVDPGISYEQYF

j_call: TRBJ2-7
clone_size: NA
v_call: TRBV20-1
cdr3_aa: CSAREYYEQYF

j_call: TRBJ2-5
clone_size: NA
v_call: TRBV23-1
cdr3_aa: CASSPPPYETQYF

j_call: TRBJ2-7
clone_size: NA
v_call: TRBV5-1
cdr3_aa: CASSTPGQGYEQYF

j_call: TRBJ1-2
clone_size: NA
v_call: TRBV11-3
cdr3_aa: CASSYPPTGHGPYGYTF

j_call: TRBJ1-2
clone_size: few
v_call: TRBV7-9
cdr3_aa: CASSPKVRVRGGYTF

j_call: TRBJ1-5
clone_size: NA
v_call: TRBV7-6
cdr3_aa: CASSLGSGPYSNQPQHF

j_call: TRBJ1-1
clone_size: NA
v_call: TRBV7-6
cdr3_aa: CASSLGGGWNTEAFF

j_call: TRBJ2-7
clone_size: NA
v_call: TRBV2
cdr3_aa: CASAGGLGYEQYF

j_call: TRBJ1-3
clone_size: once
v_call: TRBV5-1
cdr3_aa: CASSPTASSGNTIYF

j_call: TRBJ2-7
clone_size: NA
v_call: TRBV19
cdr3_aa: CASSIGALSKSSYEQYF

j_call: TRBJ2-7
clone_size: NA
v_call: TRBV3-1/TRBV3-2
cdr3_aa: CASSQETSGGRYEQYF

j_call: TRBJ2-3
clone_size: NA
v_call: TRBV4-3
cdr3_aa: CASSQDAGGTDTQYF

j_call: TRBJ2-1
clone_size: NA
v_call: TRBV7-2
cdr3_aa: CASSLDPAVSSYNEQFF

j_call: TRBJ2-7
clone_size: few
v_call: TRBV3-1/TRBV3-2
cdr3_aa: CASSRQGRYEQYF

j_call: TRBJ2-4
clone_size: NA
v_call: TRBV4-1
cdr3_aa: CASSQDVNRGSAGNIQYF

j_call: TRBJ2-1
clone_size: once
v_call: TRBV6-5
cdr3_aa: CASSYTDRNEQFF

j_call: TRBJ1-1
clone_size: NA
v_call: TRBV7-9
cdr3_aa: CASSLGLPNTEAFF

j_call: TRBJ2-5
clone_size: NA
v_call: TRBV6-2/TRBV6-3
cdr3_aa: CASSSRREEETQYF

j_call: TRBJ2-2
clone_size: NA
v_call: TRBV24-1
cdr3_aa: CATSDSARELFF

j_call: TRBJ1-2
clone_size: once
v_call: TRBV27
cdr3_aa: CASSTLTGSGYGYTF

j_call: TRBJ2-5
clone_size: NA
v_call: TRBV13
cdr3_aa: CASSLIVDGETQYF

j_call: TRBJ1-1
clone_size: NA
v_call: TRBV27
cdr3_aa: CASSLQVRGTEAFF

j_call: TRBJ1-4
clone_size: NA
v_call: TRBV2
cdr3_aa: CASTIRDILNEKLFF

j_call: TRBJ2-3
clone_size: NA
v_call: TRBV12-3/TRBV12-4
cdr3_aa: CASRLTDTQYF

j_call: TRBJ2-6
clone_size: NA
v_call: TRBV6-5
cdr3_aa: CASRRQSSGANVLTF

j_call: TRBJ2-1
clone_size: NA
v_call: TRBV6-2/TRBV6-3
cdr3_aa: CASSSGDSFSSYNEQFF

j_call: TRBJ2-7
clone_size: NA
v_call: TRBV11-3
cdr3_aa: CASSSPPGEQYF

j_call: TRBJ1-2
clone_size: NA
v_call: TRBV12-3/TRBV12-4
cdr3_aa: CASTLRGPDGYTF

j_call: TRBJ1-1
clone_size: NA
v_call: TRBV18
cdr3_aa: CASSASIGNTEAFF

j_call: TRBJ1-6
clone_size: once
v_call: TRBV27
cdr3_aa: CATMWDGRTYNSPLHF

j_call: TRBJ1-1
clone_size: NA
v_call: TRBV19
cdr3_aa: CASSIQTLNTEAFF

j_call: TRBJ1-2
clone_size: once
v_call: TRBV19
cdr3_aa: CASSKGDGFNYGYTF

j_call: TRBJ2-7
clone_size: NA
v_call: TRBV10-3
cdr3_aa: CAISGGGRGHVYEQYF

j_call: TRBJ2-1
clone_size: NA
v_call: TRBV20-1
cdr3_aa: CSARAGGKQFF